Below are 30 T cell receptor beta chains sequenced from a single sample in a study of blood T cell repertoires in COVID-19. The protocol was immunoSEQ multiplex PCR, while the TCRdb copy is restricted to in-frame clones and leaves out a portion. The sample lists approximately 160,000 clones, approximately 87% occurring once. Sequenced material: PBMCs or T cells enriched from blood (not recorded which). The receptors were sampled from a woman aged 50 to 65 who had recovered from COVID-19.

This clone was seen a handful of times. J is TRBJ1-6 and V is TRBV27; TRBD1 matches 7 bases. The junction had 7 bases not matched to a gene; V was cut back by 4 bases and J by 4 bases. CDR1 and CDR2 (germline): MNHEY, SMNVEV (reference sequence). The CDR3 runs to 16 residues. The CDR3 spells CASSSHGTEYNSPLHF. In DNA form, the CDR3 reads TGTGCCAGCAGTTCCCACGGGACAGAATATAATTCACCCCTCCACTTT.

The chain uses TRBV2 and TRBJ2-5; TRBD2 is a possible D gene (5 bases). The CDR3 covers 14 residues. Trimming removed 7 bases at V and 2 bases at J, with 14 bases between. Germline V CDR1 and CDR2: SNHLY, FYNNEI. CDR3 loop: CASKVMDSQETQYF. DNA for the CDR3: TGTGCCAGCAAGGTTATGGACTCACAAGAGACCCAGTACTTC.

The genes are TRBV18 and TRBJ1-1, with 9 bases lining up with TRBD1. J gave up 5 bases and V 6 bases, and 10 bases lay outside the gene matches. The CDR3 is made up of 15 amino acids. Germline-derived CDR1 and CDR2 are KGHSH and LQKENI. The CDR3, as DNA: TGTGCCAGCTCGCCCCCGGGACAGGGAAGTACTGAAGCTTTCTTT. It translates to CASSPPGQGSTEAFF.

This clone was counted a single time. In nucleotides, the CDR3 is TGTGCCAGCAGCTACGACAGGGGTGAAAAACTGTTTTTT. Residues: CASSYDRGEKLFF. J is TRBJ1-4 and V is TRBV11-2; TRBD1 aligns across 8 bases. The germline CDR1 and CDR2 sequences are SGHAT and FQNNGV. The CDR3 totals 13 residues. With V trimmed by 4 bases and J by 7 bases, 2 bases remained unmatched. The full variable domain, its missing parts supplied by reference TRBV11-2 and TRBJ1-4, is EAGVAQSPRYKIIEKRQSVAFWCNPISGHATLYWYQQILGQGPKLLIQFQNNGVVDDSQLPKDRFSAERLKGVDSTLKIQPAKLEDSAVYLCASSYDRGEKLFFGSGTQLSVL.

There are a few counts of this clone. V usage is TRBV2 and J usage is TRBJ1-1; 7 bases map to TRBD1. From germline, CDR1 is SNHLY and CDR2 FYNNEI. The V gene end was trimmed by 6 bases and the J gene end by 1 base; junction bases not matched to a gene: 5. The CDR3 is 14 residues long. CDR3 loop: CASREGARNTEAFF. The CDR3 DNA reads TGTGCCAGCAGGGAGGGGGCACGGAACACTGAAGCTTTCTTT.

Concerning this clone: At the DNA level, this CDR3 is encoded by other sequences in the same sample as well. The chain has TRBV27 and TRBJ1-1; D gene ambiguous. V was pared by 6 bases and J by 4 bases, with 12 bases between. The CDR3 covers 13 residues. The V gene's germline CDR1 is MNHEY and CDR2 SMNVEV (reference sequence). The CDR3 loop is CASSLRGSTEAFF. CDR3 DNA: TGTGCCAGCAGCCTGCGAGGGAGCACTGAAGCTTTCTTT.

The chain has TRBV3-1 (or the pseudogene TRBV3-2) and TRBJ2-3; maybe TRBD1 (6 bases). V was shortened by 4 bases and J by 0 bases, with 14 bases between the two germline ends. The CDR3 length is 16 residues. Germline CDR1 and CDR2: LGHDT and YNNKEL (reference sequence). CDR3: CASSRATGFSTDTQYF. CDR3 coding DNA: TGTGCCAGCAGCCGAGCGACAGGTTTTAGCACAGATACGCAGTATTTT.

V usage is TRBV28 and J usage is TRBJ1-1; TRBD1 might be the D (6 bases). Trimming pared 2 bases from V and 1 base from J, leaving 11 bases between. Germline-derived CDR1 and CDR2 are MDHEN and SYDVKM. The CDR3 is 15 residues long. Written as DNA, the CDR3 is TGTGCCAGCAGTTTACCTCAGGGGACGAACACTGAAGCTTTCTTT. It is translated as CASSLPQGTNTEAFF.

This chain uses TRBV29-1 with TRBJ2-1; 11 bases fit TRBD2. J was trimmed by 8 bases and V by 6 bases; bases with no gene match: 9. Germline CDR1 and CDR2: SQVTM and ANQGSEA. The CDR3 has 14 residues. For the CDR3, the DNA is TGCAGCGTGTCTATAGCGGGGGGGCTATATGAGCAGTTCTTC. This translates into CSVSIAGGLYEQFF.

The chain uses TRBV7-8 and TRBJ1-2; TRBD1 matches 9 bases. This CDR3 is built from 14 residues. Germline CDR1 is SGHVS and CDR2 is FQNEAQ. V lost 5 bases to trimming and J lost 8 bases; unmatched junction nucleotides: 9. DNA for the CDR3: TGTGCCAGCAGCACGGGACAGGGATCGAGAGGCTACACCTTC. Its protein product is CASSTGQGSRGYTF.

This chain uses TRBV21-1 with TRBJ1-3. TRBV21-1 counts as a pseudogene. The CDR3 extends over 18 amino acids. The CDR3 sequence is CASSKVPGLTHSGNTIYF. The CDR3, as DNA: TGTGCCAGCAGCAAAGTTCCGGGACTGACCCACTCTGGAAACACCATATATTTT.

The J gene is TRBJ1-2, the V gene TRBV5-1; D is perhaps TRBD1 (6 bases). Germline V gives CDR1 SGHRS, CDR2 YFSETQ. The CDR3 has 15 amino acids. V was trimmed by 3 bases and J by 8 bases, leaving 20 bases between them. The CDR3 loop is CASSSDWGGGRGYTF. The DNA for the CDR3 is TGCGCCAGCAGCTCGGACTGGGGAGGGGGGCGAGGCTACACCTTC.

The chain has TRBV2 and TRBJ1-2; D not certain. The CDR3 sequence is 12 residues long. Trimming removed 6 bases at V and 8 bases at J, with 13 bases between. Germline V gene lookup returns CDR1 SNHLY and CDR2 FYNNEI. CDR3: CASRSDLEGYTF. CDR3 nucleotides: TGTGCCAGCAGGTCAGACCTGGAGGGCTACACCTTC.

This clone occurred once. The J gene is TRBJ2-5, the V gene TRBV19; maybe TRBD2 (6 bases). V was shortened by 9 bases and J by 5 bases, with 16 bases between the two germline ends. The germline V gene encodes CDR1 LNHDA and CDR2 SQIVND (reference sequence). The CDR3 contains 13 residues. The CDR3 DNA reads as TGTGCCAGCGAGGGCCGGGGGAAGGAGACCCAGTACTTC. Amino acids: CASEGRGKETQYF.

The V call is TRBV19, the J call TRBJ2-7; weak D call: TRBD2 (6 bases). Germline V gene data show CDR1 as LNHDA and CDR2 as SQIVND (reference sequence). Trimming left V 5 bases short and J 0 bases short, with 8 bases between. The length of the CDR3 is 13 residues. Here the CDR3 reads CASSPGGSYEQYV. The CDR3, as DNA: TGTGCCAGTAGTCCCGGGGGCTCCTACGAGCAGTACGTC.

The chain is built from TRBV2 and TRBJ2-1; either TRBD1 or TRBD2 may fit D (7 bases each). The ends were cut back, 10 bases at V and 0 bases at J, with 10 bases in the middle. This CDR3 has 13 amino acids. Germline lookup yields CDR1 SNHLY and CDR2 FYNNEI. The CDR3 is CATRGGSYNEQFF. CDR3 nucleotide sequence: TGTGCCACCAGGGGGGGCTCCTACAATGAGCAGTTCTTC.

The J gene is TRBJ1-2, the V gene TRBV6-2 or TRBV6-3; D gene uncertain. Germline V CDR1 and CDR2: MNHEY, SVGEGT. The CDR3 spans 12 residues. V was pared by 3 bases and J by 4 bases, with 6 bases between. The CDR3 DNA sequence: TGTGCCAGCAGTTATATCCGCTATGGCTACACCTTC. Its translation is CASSYIRYGYTF.

The chain uses TRBV5-1 and TRBJ2-2, with 16 bases fitting TRBD2. CDR1 SGHRS and CDR2 YFSETQ come from the germline V gene. The V segment lost 4 bases and the J segment 6 bases; nucleotides outside the gene matches: 6. This CDR3 has 17 residues. The CDR3: CASSLGLAGGPAGELFF. As DNA, the CDR3 is TGCGCCAGCAGCCTGGGACTAGCGGGGGGGCCCGCCGGGGAGCTGTTTTTT.

The chain carries TRBV6-2 or TRBV6-3 and TRBJ1-2, with a weak D call TRBD1 (5 bases). The V end was cut by 2 bases, the J end by 3 bases, with 10 bases between. Germline lookup yields CDR1 MNHEY and CDR2 SVGEGT. The CDR3 is made up of 14 amino acids. In DNA form, the CDR3 reads TGTGCCAGCAGTTACGGAGGGGATGACTATGGCTACACCTTC. This codes for CASSYGGDDYGYTF.

The chain has TRBV6-5 and TRBJ1-3; D is ambiguous. The CDR3 consists of 13 residues. Germline CDR1 MNHEY, CDR2 SVGAGI. Trimming stripped 0 bases from V and 6 bases from J, with 6 bases between. The DNA of the CDR3 is TGTGCCAGCAGTTACTCCAGGCTAAACACCATATATTTT. Translated: CASSYSRLNTIYF.

The chain uses TRBV5-6 and TRBJ2-1, with 8 bases aligning to TRBD1. Germline V gene sequence: CDR1 SGHDT, CDR2 YYEEEE. The CDR3 is 16 residues long. The J segment lost 1 base and the V segment lost 2 bases, leaving 5 bases of the junction unmatched. The CDR3 nucleotides read TGTGCCAGCAGCTTAACGACAGGGGTGTCCTACAATGAGCAGTTCTTC. Translated: CASSLTTGVSYNEQFF. Together with reference TRBV5-6 and TRBJ2-1, the CDR3 gives the full variable domain: DAGVTQSPTHLIKTRGQQVTLRCSPKSGHDTVSWYQQALGQGPQFIFQYYEEEERQRGNFPDRFSGHQFPNYSSELNVNALLLGDSALYLCASSLTTGVSYNEQFFGPGTRLTVL.

The chain couples TRBV7-9 to TRBJ2-3; 7 nucleotides line up with TRBD2. The CDR3 is 17 residues long. Unmatched junction bases numbered 17, after V lost 5 bases and J lost 6 bases. Germline V gives CDR1 SEHNR, CDR2 FQNEAQ (reference sequence). The DNA for the CDR3 is TGTGCCAGCAGCCAAACCACCCCGGGGAGGGCGCTGGATACGCAGTATTTT. Translated, it gives CASSQTTPGRALDTQYF. The complete variable domain, with remaining parts taken from reference TRBV7-9 and TRBJ2-3, reads DTGVSQNPRHKITKRGQNVTFRCDPISEHNRLYWYRQTLGQGPEFLTYFQNEAQLEKSRLLSDRFSAERPKGSFSTLEIQRTEQGDSAMYLCASSQTTPGRALDTQYFGPGTRLTVL.

V usage is TRBV4-3 and J usage is TRBJ2-3; D call uncertain. The germline V gene encodes CDR1 LGHNA and CDR2 YSLEER. The CDR3 contains 16 residues. The V gene lost 5 bases and the J gene lost 0 bases, with 15 bases spanning the gap. CDR3 protein: CASSGLSGPSTDTQYF. For the CDR3, the DNA is TGCGCCAGCAGCGGCCTGTCGGGTCCTAGCACAGATACGCAGTATTTT.

The chain is built from TRBV6-2 or TRBV6-3 and TRBJ1-3; D possibly corresponds to TRBD1 (6 bases). The CDR3 is 13 residues long. CDR1 and CDR2 (germline): MNHEY, SVGEGT. V gave up 4 bases and J gave up 4 bases, with 8 bases separating them. CDR3 loop: CASSWDTGNTIYF. The CDR3 coding sequence is TGTGCCAGCAGTTGGGACACCGGAAACACCATATATTTT.

This clone has a handful of counts. The chain recombines TRBV19 with TRBJ2-3; D is unresolved. This CDR3 has 12 amino acids. V was pared by 5 bases and J by 8 bases, with 11 bases between. In germline, CDR1 is LNHDA, CDR2 SQIVND (reference sequence). CDR3 DNA: TGTGCCAGTAGTGAGTTTCGAGGTACGCAGTATTTT. As protein: CASSEFRGTQYF.

The J gene is TRBJ1-1, the V gene TRBV7-9; D gene uncertain. The CDR3 runs to 15 residues. The V end was cut by 5 bases, the J end by 0 bases, with 13 bases between. The germline gives CDR1 SEHNR, CDR2 FQNEAQ (reference sequence). This CDR3 is CASSPSPGLNTEAFF. CDR3 coding DNA: TGTGCCAGCAGCCCATCCCCAGGCCTGAACACTGAAGCTTTCTTT.

V and J are TRBV7-9 and TRBJ1-2; TRBD1 agrees at 8 bases. The germline V gene has CDR1 SEHNR and CDR2 FQNEAQ (reference sequence). This CDR3 contains 17 residues. V trimming: 5 bases; J trimming: 4 bases; junction bases outside the gene matches: 15. CDR3 sequence: CASSLARGTGRGYGYTF. Written as DNA, the CDR3 is TGTGCCAGCAGCCTTGCTAGAGGGACAGGCCGGGGCTATGGCTACACCTTC.

This chain connects TRBV9 to TRBJ1-5; D ambiguous. Between the trimmed V and J ends, which lost 0 bases and 3 bases, there was a span of 10 bases. CDR1 and CDR2 (germline): SGDLS, YYNGEE. There are 15 residues in the CDR3. CDR3 sequence (DNA): TGTGCCAGCAGCGTAGCGGGAATAATCAATCAGCCCCAGCATTTT. Protein product: CASSVAGIINQPQHF.

The CDR3 spells CASSFMQGAGYTF. The CDR3 DNA follows: TGTGCCAGCAGTTTTATGCAGGGGGCCGGCTACACCTTC. The J gene is TRBJ1-2, the V gene TRBV12-3 or TRBV12-4; 8 bases map to TRBD1. The ends lost 3 bases at V and 8 bases at J; junction bases unmatched: 5. The CDR3 spans 13 residues.

V and J are TRBV19 and TRBJ1-1, with D hard to call. This CDR3 region has 18 residues. The germline V and J ends were trimmed by 1 base and 3 bases, with 21 bases remaining between them. CDR1 is LNHDA, CDR2 SQIVND, per germline (reference sequence). The CDR3 DNA sequence: TGTGCCAGTAGTATAGGGCGGGAAGCAGGCCTACTGGACACTGAAGCTTTCTTT. This sequence encodes CASSIGREAGLLDTEAFF. The full variable domain, rest sourced from reference TRBV19 and TRBJ1-1, is DGGITQSPKYLFRKEGQNVTLSCEQNLNHDAMYWYRQDPGQGLRLIYYSQIVNDFQKGDIAEGYSVSREKKESFPLTVTSAQKNPTAFYLCASSIGREAGLLDTEAFFGQGTRLTVV.